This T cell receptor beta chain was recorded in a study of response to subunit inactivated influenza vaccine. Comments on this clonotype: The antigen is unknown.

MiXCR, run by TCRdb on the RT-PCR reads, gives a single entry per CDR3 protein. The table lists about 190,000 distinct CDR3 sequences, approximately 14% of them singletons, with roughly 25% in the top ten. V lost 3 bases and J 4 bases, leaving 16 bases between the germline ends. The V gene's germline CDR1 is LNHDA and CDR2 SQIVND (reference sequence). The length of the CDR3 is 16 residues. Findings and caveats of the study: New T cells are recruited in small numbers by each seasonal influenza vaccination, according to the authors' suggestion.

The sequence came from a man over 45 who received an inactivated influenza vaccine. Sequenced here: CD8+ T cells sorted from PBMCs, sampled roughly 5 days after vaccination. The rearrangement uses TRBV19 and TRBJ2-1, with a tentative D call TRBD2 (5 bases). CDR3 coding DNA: TGTGCCAGTAGTATGTCGGCTAGCAGGCATTACAATGAGCAGTTCTTC. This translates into CASSMSASRHYNEQFF.